This TCR beta chain was sequenced in a study of long-term antiretroviral therapy in people with HIV. Samples were assayed with immunoSEQ v3.0 at survey level. Using immunoSEQ multiplex PCR, the repertoire was profiled, and TCRdb retains in-frame clones only, with some absent. The table has 15,000 to 20,000 clones, 85% to 90% seen once; the top ten hold roughly 9%. After removal of 4 bases from V and 4 bases from J, the junction contained 6 bases not matched to a gene. The CDR3 loop spans 17 amino acids. Germline values: CDR1 SGDLS, CDR2 YYNGEE. The sample consisted of unsorted PBMCs, taken 4.2 years after starting antiretroviral therapy. The rearrangement joins TRBV9 to TRBJ2-6; 12 positions agree with TRBD1. The TCR originated in a man aged 50 to 59 with HIV. The CDR3 loop reads CASSPRDRGHGANVLTF. CDR3 nucleotide sequence: TGTGCCAGCAGCCCCCGGGACAGGGGGCACGGGGCCAACGTCCTGACTTTC.